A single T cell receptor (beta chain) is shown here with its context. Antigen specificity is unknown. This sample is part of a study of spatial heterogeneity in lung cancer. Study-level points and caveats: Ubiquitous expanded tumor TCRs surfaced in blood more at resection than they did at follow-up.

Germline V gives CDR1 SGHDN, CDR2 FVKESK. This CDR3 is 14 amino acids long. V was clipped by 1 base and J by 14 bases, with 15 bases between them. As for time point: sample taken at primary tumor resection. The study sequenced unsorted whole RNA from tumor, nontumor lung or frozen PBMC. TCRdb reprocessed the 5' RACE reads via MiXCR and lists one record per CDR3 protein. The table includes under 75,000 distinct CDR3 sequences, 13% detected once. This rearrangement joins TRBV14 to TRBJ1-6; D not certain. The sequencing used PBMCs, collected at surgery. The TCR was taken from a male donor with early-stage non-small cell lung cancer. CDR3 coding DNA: TGTGCCAGCAGCCAAGCTCTGGCCGGCAAAGCCCTCCACTTT. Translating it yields CASSQALAGKALHF.